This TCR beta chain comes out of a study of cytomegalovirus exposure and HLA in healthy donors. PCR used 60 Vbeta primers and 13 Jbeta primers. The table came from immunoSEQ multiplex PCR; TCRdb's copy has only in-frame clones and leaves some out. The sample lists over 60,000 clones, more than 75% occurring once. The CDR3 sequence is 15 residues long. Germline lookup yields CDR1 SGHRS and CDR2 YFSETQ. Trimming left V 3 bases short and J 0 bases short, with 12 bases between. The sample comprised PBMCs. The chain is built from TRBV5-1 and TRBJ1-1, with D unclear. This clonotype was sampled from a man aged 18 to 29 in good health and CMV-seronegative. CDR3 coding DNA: TGCGCCAGCAGCTACGCCCCTATCATGAACACTGAAGCTTTCTTT. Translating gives CASSYAPIMNTEAFF.